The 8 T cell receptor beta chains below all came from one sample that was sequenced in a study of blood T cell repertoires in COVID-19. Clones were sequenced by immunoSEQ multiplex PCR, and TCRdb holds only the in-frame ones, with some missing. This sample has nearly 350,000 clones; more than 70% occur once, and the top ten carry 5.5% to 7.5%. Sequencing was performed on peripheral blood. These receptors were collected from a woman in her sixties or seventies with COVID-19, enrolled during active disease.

CDR3 sequence (DNA): TGCGCCAGCAGCCAAGTCCCCGGGACTAGGGCAAGCACAGATACGCAGTATTTT. It codes for CASSQVPGTRASTDTQYF. The chain joins TRBV4-1 to TRBJ2-3; TRBD2 matches at 8 bases. Germline V lookup: CDR1 MGHRA, CDR2 YSYEKL. The CDR3 runs to 18 residues. J lost 0 bases, V lost 1 base, and 9 bases had no gene match.

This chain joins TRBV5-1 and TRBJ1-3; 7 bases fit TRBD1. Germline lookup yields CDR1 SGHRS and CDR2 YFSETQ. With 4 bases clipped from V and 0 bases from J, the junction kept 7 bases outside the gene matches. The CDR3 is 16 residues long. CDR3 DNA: TGCGCCAGCAGCCCCTTGGGACAGTTCTCTGGAAACACCATATATTTT. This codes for CASSPLGQFSGNTIYF.

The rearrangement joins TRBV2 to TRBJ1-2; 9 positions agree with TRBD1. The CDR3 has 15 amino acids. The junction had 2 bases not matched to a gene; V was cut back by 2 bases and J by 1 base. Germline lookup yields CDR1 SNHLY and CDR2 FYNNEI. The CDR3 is CASSENRGLNYGYTF. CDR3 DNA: TGTGCCAGCAGTGAAAACAGGGGGCTTAACTATGGCTACACCTTC.

CDR3 DNA: TGTGCCAGCAGCTTGACTAGCGGGGTGAGCTACAATGAGCAGTTCTTC. It specifies CASSLTSGVSYNEQFF. V is TRBV7-2 and J is TRBJ2-1, with 11 nucleotides matching TRBD2. Germline trimming cut 3 bases from V and 3 bases from J; bases unmatched to any gene: 4. Germline V CDR1 and CDR2: SGHTA, FQGNSA. The CDR3 length is 16 residues.

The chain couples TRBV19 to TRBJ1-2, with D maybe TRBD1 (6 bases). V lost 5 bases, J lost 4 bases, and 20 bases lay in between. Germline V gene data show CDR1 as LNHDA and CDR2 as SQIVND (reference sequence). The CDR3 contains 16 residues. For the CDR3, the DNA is TGTGCCAGTAGTTCCACCCTTGGCACAGGGAGCTATGGCTACACCTTC. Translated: CASSSTLGTGSYGYTF.

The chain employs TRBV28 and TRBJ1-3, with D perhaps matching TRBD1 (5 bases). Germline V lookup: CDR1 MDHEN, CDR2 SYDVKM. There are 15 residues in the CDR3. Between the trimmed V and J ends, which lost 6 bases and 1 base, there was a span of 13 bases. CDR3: CASSTPYRSGNTIYF. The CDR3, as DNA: TGTGCCAGCAGCACCCCTTACAGGTCTGGAAACACCATATATTTT.

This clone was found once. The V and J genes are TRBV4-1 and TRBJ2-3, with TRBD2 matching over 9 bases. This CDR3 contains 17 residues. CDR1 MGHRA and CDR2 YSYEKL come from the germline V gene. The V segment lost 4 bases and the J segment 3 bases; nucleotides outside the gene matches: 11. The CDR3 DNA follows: TGCGCCAGCAGCCTAGGAGGGGGAGCGGGGGGAACAGATACGCAGTATTTT. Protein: CASSLGGGAGGTDTQYF.

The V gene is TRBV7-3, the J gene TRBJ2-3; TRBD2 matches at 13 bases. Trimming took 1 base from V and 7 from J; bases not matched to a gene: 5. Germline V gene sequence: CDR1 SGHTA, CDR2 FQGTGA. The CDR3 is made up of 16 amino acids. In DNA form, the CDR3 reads TGTGCCAGCAGCTTAAAACTAGCGGGGGGGCTAAATACGCAGTATTTT. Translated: CASSLKLAGGLNTQYF.